Following are 15 T cell receptor beta chains from one sample sequenced in a study of T cells in women clearing cervical HPV infection. Assay used: immunoSEQ multiplex PCR; TCRdb lists only in-frame clones, some missing. The sample features around 30,000 clones, with 20% to 25% in its top ten. Material: blood buffy coat. The receptors stem from a woman between 18 and 75 years old with a cervical HPV16 infection that either progressed to CIN3+ or cleared (not recorded which).

On this clone: The read ends 3 residues shy of where the CDR3 ends; the end is completed using the germline J gene. V gene TRBV10-3 combines with J gene TRBJ2-1; 8 nucleotides agree with TRBD2. CDR1 ENHRY and CDR2 SYGVKD come from the germline V gene. This CDR3 comprises 16 residues. Unmatched junction bases numbered 3, after V lost 2 bases and J lost 0 bases. Partial CDR3 DNA: TGTGCCATCAGTGAGCCAGCGGGAGTCTCCTACAATGAG. Translating gives CAISEPAGVSYNE. The CDR3 reads in full as CAISEPAGVSYNEQFF.

Regarding this clone: The CDR3 end falls 3 residues outside the read, so it is completed with the germline J gene. The chain combines TRBV5-1 with TRBJ1-6; TRBD1 aligns across 7 bases. This CDR3 spans 16 amino acids. From germline, CDR1 is SGHRS and CDR2 YFSETQ. Losses at the gene ends were 3 bases for V and 7 bases for J; bases not matched to a gene: 10. The sequenced part of the CDR3 DNA is TGCGCCAGCAGCTCCAGTTGGGGACAGATAAATTCACCC. Translating it yields CASSSSWGQINSP. In full, the CDR3 is CASSSSWGQINSPLHF.

As concerns this clone: The read is 3 residues too short to cover the CDR3 end, so that end is filled in from the germline J gene. This chain uses TRBV12-3 or TRBV12-4 with TRBJ1-6; unclear D gene. The CDR3 runs to 15 residues. The V and J ends lost 1 base and 5 bases respectively, with 9 bases between them. The sequenced part of the CDR3 DNA is TGTGCCAGCAGTTTAGGGCACATGAATAATTCACCC. This encodes CASSLGHMNNSP. The CDR3 as a whole reads CASSLGHMNNSPLHF.

On this clone: The CDR3 is cut off 3 residues early in the read; its end comes from the germline J gene. The chain couples TRBV19 to TRBJ1-2; D is unclear. This CDR3 comprises 15 residues. Germline-derived CDR1 and CDR2 are LNHDA and SQIVND (reference sequence). The CDR3 here is CASSIWLADYNDYTF. The sequenced part of the CDR3 DNA is TGTGCCAGTAGTATATGGCTAGCGGACTACAATGAC.

As for this clone: The read is 3 residues too short to cover the CDR3 end, so that end is filled in from the germline J gene. The chain recombines TRBV19 with TRBJ1-2; the D gene is possibly TRBD1 (6 bases). The CDR3 contains 14 residues. In germline, CDR1 is LNHDA, CDR2 SQIVND (reference sequence). CDR3 loop: CASSRTRGVYDYTF. The part of the CDR3 DNA that was read is TGTGCCAGTAGTAGGACTAGGGGGGTCTACGAC.

Concerning this clone itself: The read falls 3 residues short of the CDR3 end, and the missing part is taken from the germline J gene. The chain couples TRBV19 to TRBJ2-5, with D uncertain. Per germline, CDR1 LNHDA and CDR2 SQIVND (reference sequence). There are 13 residues in the CDR3. Trimming stripped 1 base from V and 5 bases from J, with 8 bases between. The part of the CDR3 DNA that was read is TGTGCCAGTAGTATAGCCCCCGTGGAGACC. Translated, it gives CASSIAPVET. The CDR3 in its entirety is CASSIAPVETQYF.

Details on this clone: With the read ending 3 residues before the CDR3 end, the germline J gene is used to fill in that end. This chain joins TRBV10-3 and TRBJ2-6; D uncertain. Trimming took off 0 bases at V and 0 bases at J, with 9 bases between the two ends. Germline V gives CDR1 ENHRY, CDR2 SYGVKD. The CDR3 runs 17 residues. CDR3 DNA, as far as it was read: TGTGCCATCAGTGAGTCTGGGCATTCCTCTGGGGCCAACGTC. Encoded protein: CAISESGHSSGANV. The CDR3 in full is CAISESGHSSGANVLTF.

Note on this clone: The missing CDR3 end, 3 residues past where the read stops, is filled in from the germline J gene. This chain uses TRBV6-2 or TRBV6-3 with TRBJ2-3, with TRBD2 matching over 11 bases. The CDR3 runs to 15 residues. Per germline, CDR1 MNHEY and CDR2 SVGEGT. The covered CDR3 bases are TGTGCCAGCAGTTTAGCGGGAGGGCCGGGAGAGACG. Amino acid sequence: CASSLAGGPGET. The full CDR3 protein is CASSLAGGPGETQYF.

To note about this clone: The read terminates 3 residues before the CDR3 end, so the remaining end is supplied by the germline J gene. J is TRBJ2-2 and V is TRBV5-1; D might be TRBD1 (5 bases). The CDR3 is 18 amino acids. The germline gives CDR1 SGHRS, CDR2 YFSETQ. The part of the CDR3 DNA that was read is TGCGCCAGCAGCTTGTCCGACAGCGCACTTGCAACTAATGAAAAG. It yields the protein CASSLSDSALATNEK. The full CDR3 protein reads CASSLSDSALATNEKLFF.

For this clone: The read ends 3 residues before the CDR3 terminus; that terminus is restored from the germline J gene. The V gene is TRBV2, the J gene TRBJ1-2; the match to TRBD1 covers 9 bases. The length of the CDR3 is 15 residues. Per the germline V gene, CDR1 is SNHLY and CDR2 is FYNNEI. V shed 6 bases and J 4 bases; nucleotides not matched to a gene: 9. CDR3 DNA (partial): TGTGCCAGCAGCGAGGACAGGGGTGGTCTCTATGGC. Amino acids: CASSEDRGGLYG. Given in full, the CDR3 is CASSEDRGGLYGYTF.

In the case of this clone: The read is 3 residues too short to cover the CDR3 end, so that end is filled in from the germline J gene. V gene TRBV7-6 combines with J gene TRBJ2-5; D call uncertain. Between the trimmed V and J ends, which lost 1 base and 2 bases, there was a span of 5 bases. The germline gives CDR1 SGHVS, CDR2 FNYEAQ. This CDR3 region has 13 residues. CDR3 bases read: TGTGCCAGCAGCTTAGGTCTACAAGAGACC. This gives the protein CASSLGLQET. The CDR3 in its entirety is CASSLGLQETQYF.

Worth noting for this clone: The read finishes 3 residues shy of the CDR3 end, and the germline J gene is used to complete it. J is TRBJ2-7 and V is TRBV10-2, with D possibly TRBD2 on 5 matching bases. Germline CDR1 WSHSY, CDR2 SAAADI. This CDR3 has 12 amino acids. Trimming shortened V by 6 bases and J by 3 bases, and 9 bases separated the two germline ends. CDR3 amino acids: CASSPRGYEQYF. The sequenced CDR3 bases are TGCGCCAGCAGCCCTCGGGGCTACGAG.

Concerning this clone itself: The read finishes 3 residues shy of the CDR3 end, and the germline J gene is used to complete it. J is TRBJ2-1 and V is TRBV5-1; 12 bases are shared with TRBD2. J lost 7 bases, V lost 0 bases, and 2 bases had no gene match. The germline V gene encodes CDR1 SGHRS and CDR2 YFSETQ. The CDR3 is 15 amino acids. The CDR3 region is CASSLAGTSGNEQFF. The DNA read from the CDR3 is TGCGCCAGCAGCTTGGCCGGGACTAGCGGGAATGAG.

About this clone: Coverage ceases 3 residues before the CDR3 finishes, and the germline J gene fills in the end. The rearrangement joins TRBV2 to TRBJ1-6; 7 bases map to TRBD1. The CDR3 is 16 amino acids. The ends lost 2 bases at V and 0 bases at J; junction bases unmatched: 1. Germline CDR1 SNHLY, CDR2 FYNNEI. The CDR3 spells CASSERDSSYNSPLHF. Incomplete CDR3 DNA: TGTGCCAGCAGTGAAAGGGACAGCTCCTATAATTCACCC.

CDR3 residues: CASSLRAGTEAFF. The part of the CDR3 DNA that was read is TGTGCCAGTAGTTTGAGGGCAGGAACTGAA. The V gene is TRBV19, the J gene TRBJ1-1; D call uncertain. The CDR3 extends 3 residues past the end of the read, so its final part is completed from the germline J gene. The CDR3 is 13 amino acids. CDR1 and CDR2 (germline): LNHDA, SQIVND (reference sequence). Between the trimmed V and J ends, which lost 5 bases and 5 bases, there was a span of 12 bases. The full variable domain, with the rest looked up from reference TRBV19 and TRBJ1-1, is DGGITQSPKYLFRKEGQNVTLSCEQNLNHDAMYWYRQDPGQGLRLIYYSQIVNDFQKGDIAEGYSVSREKKESFPLTVTSAQKNPTAFYLCASSLRAGTEAFFGQGTRLTVV.